One and the same sample provided the 12 T cell receptor beta chains below, sequenced in a study of T cell repertoires in cytomegalovirus infection. MiXCR, applied by TCRdb to the reads, yields one record per CDR3 protein. The top ten clones hold about 4.6% of a sample with 150,000 to 200,000 distinct CDR3 sequences, roughly 9% of them seen once. The specimen was PBMCs. The receptors come from a human donor in good health (CMV status not recorded). Some clones in this sample may be carry-over from other donors' samples.

V gene TRBV2 combines with J gene TRBJ2-3; possibly TRBD2 for D (5 bases). Germline values: CDR1 SNHLY, CDR2 FYNNEI. The V end was cut by 2 bases, the J end by 0 bases, with 12 bases between. The CDR3 loop spans 16 amino acids. As DNA, the CDR3 is TGTGCCAGCAGTGAACTGCTAGCATCTAGCACAGATACGCAGTATTTT. Translating it yields CASSELLASSTDTQYF.

This clonotype was recorded many times. The rearrangement links TRBV7-8 to TRBJ1-5, with TRBD1 matching over 8 bases. CDR3 length: 15 amino acids. The J segment lost 9 bases and the V segment lost 1 base, leaving 8 bases of the junction unmatched. The germline V gene encodes CDR1 SGHVS and CDR2 FQNEAQ. In DNA, the CDR3 is TGTGCCAGCAGCTTAGGGCCAGGGGGCATGGGGCCCCAGCATTTT. Encoded protein: CASSLGPGGMGPQHF.

Many counts were recorded for this clonotype. The chain has TRBV28 and TRBJ2-7; D remains ambiguous. CDR3 size: 15 residues. Deletions cut 4 bases from V and 6 bases from J, with 19 bases between. Germline V lookup: CDR1 MDHEN, CDR2 SYDVKM. The CDR3 coding sequence is TGTGCCAGCAGTTCCCCGACGGAAGCCTCCCTCGAGCAGTACTTC. It codes for CASSSPTEASLEQYF.

At least ten counts were recorded for this clonotype. The rearrangement links TRBV7-2 to TRBJ1-4; the D is unclear. The germline V and J ends were trimmed by 2 bases and 3 bases, with 10 bases remaining between them. This CDR3 has 15 amino acids. Germline V gives CDR1 SGHTA, CDR2 FQGNSA. CDR3 nucleotides: TGTGCCAGCAGCTTATCAGGCAGATCTAATGAAAAACTGTTTTTT. Translation gives CASSLSGRSNEKLFF.

There are a few counts of this clonotype. This rearrangement joins TRBV7-8 to TRBJ2-1; 9 bases are a match to TRBD2. J lost 9 bases, V lost 3 bases, and 0 bases had no gene match. The CDR3 consists of 12 residues. Looked up from germline, CDR1 is SGHVS and CDR2 is FQNEAQ. The CDR3 region is CASSLTSGEQFF. CDR3 in DNA: TGTGCCAGCAGCTTGACTAGCGGTGAGCAGTTCTTC. The complete variable domain, with remaining parts taken from reference TRBV7-8 and TRBJ2-1, reads GAGVSQSPRYKVAKRGQDVALRCDPISGHVSLFWYQQALGQGPEFLTYFQNEAQLDKSGLPSDRFFAERPEGSVSTLKIQRTQQEDSAVYLCASSLTSGEQFFGPGTRLTVL.

This clonotype turned up a few times. CDR3 bases: TGTGCCAGCAGCAGGGCAGGGGGAACACAAGAGACCCAGTACTTC. Encoded protein: CASSRAGGTQETQYF. J is TRBJ2-5 and V is TRBV7-2, with 7 bases matching TRBD1. Germline V gene data show CDR1 as SGHTA and CDR2 as FQGNSA. With V trimmed by 5 bases and J by 2 bases, 8 bases remained unmatched. The CDR3 length is 15 residues.

This clonotype has only a few counts. This chain uses TRBV29-1 with TRBJ1-4; no clear D. Germline assignment: CDR1 SQVTM and CDR2 ANQGSEA. The CDR3 runs 11 residues. Trimming took 5 bases from V and 8 from J, leaving 9 bases between them. The DNA of the CDR3 is TGCAGCGTTCAAATCGGAGAAAAACTGTTTTTT. Protein product: CSVQIGEKLFF.

This clonotype was seen many times. The chain employs TRBV7-2 and TRBJ1-2, with a tentative D call TRBD1 (6 bases). The V gene lost 5 bases and the J gene lost 2 bases, with 15 bases spanning the gap. The CDR3 runs 15 residues. CDR1 and CDR2 from the germline V gene are SGHTA and FQGNSA. The CDR3 nucleotides are TGTGCCAGCAGCCGCTCCCGGGACACAAACTATGGCTACACCTTC. Translated: CASSRSRDTNYGYTF.

The J gene is TRBJ2-7, the V gene TRBV20-1; TRBD1 might be the D (6 bases). The CDR3 is made up of 12 amino acids. Germline loops: CDR1 DFQATT, CDR2 SNEGSKA (reference sequence). V was clipped by 6 bases and J by 5 bases, with 14 bases between them. In DNA form, the CDR3 reads TGCAGTGCGGGCAGGGGTGTAGACGAGCAGTACTTC. Its protein product is CSAGRGVDEQYF.

This chain links TRBV19 with TRBJ1-4, with no clear D. In germline, CDR1 is LNHDA, CDR2 SQIVND (reference sequence). Trimming removed 2 bases from V and 7 bases from J, with 8 bases in between. CDR3 size: 13 residues. The CDR3 DNA sequence: TGTGCCAGTAGTATAATTGGTGGTGAAAAACTGTTTTTT. Encoded protein: CASSIIGGEKLFF.

The V gene is TRBV7-8, the J gene TRBJ2-1; perhaps TRBD1 as D (6 bases). There are 15 residues in the CDR3. Trimming removed 3 bases from V and 11 bases from J, with 20 bases in between. Germline CDR1 is SGHVS and CDR2 is FQNEAQ. DNA of the CDR3: TGTGCCAGCAGCTTTTCTGGGGACAAGGTCCATAAGCAGTTCTTC. This codes for CASSFSGDKVHKQFF.

This clonotype was counted at least ten times. The chain is built from TRBV7-8 and TRBJ2-5, with a weak D call TRBD2 (5 bases). Trimming took off 2 bases at V and 5 bases at J, with 9 bases between the two ends. Per germline, CDR1 SGHVS and CDR2 FQNEAQ. CDR3 length: 13 amino acids. As DNA, the CDR3 is TGTGCCAGCAGCTTAATCGCGGGTGAGACCCAGTACTTC. Encoded protein: CASSLIAGETQYF.